This T cell receptor beta chain comes out of a study of cytomegalovirus exposure and HLA in healthy donors. Germline CDR1 is KGHSH and CDR2 is LQKENI. V lost 1 base, J lost 4 bases, and 10 bases lay in between. The CDR3 length is 14 residues. About this clone: Its antigen is unidentified.

Researchers ran the PCR with 60 Vbeta and 13 Jbeta primers. The repertoire was sequenced with immunoSEQ multiplex PCR; TCRdb's copy has only in-frame clones and lacks some. The sample consists of 72,000 or so clones, roughly 66% of them appearing once. Study findings and constraints: Apparent HLA restriction characterized most CMV-associated TCR beta chains in a later analysis.

The gene calls are TRBV18 and TRBJ1-1, with D unresolved. This clonotype was sampled from a woman aged 45-65 years in good health and CMV-seronegative. The sequencing input was PBMCs. The DNA of the CDR3 is TGTGCCAGCTCACCACGGGGAGTCGGCACTGAAGCTTTCTTT. Protein sequence: CASSPRGVGTEAFF.